The 32 T cell receptor beta chains below all came from one sample that was sequenced in a study of blood T cell repertoires in COVID-19. The table came from immunoSEQ multiplex PCR; TCRdb's copy has only in-frame clones and leaves some out. The repertoire consists of tens of thousands of clones, with roughly nine tenths occurring once and the leading ten covering 9.1%. Sequencing used peripheral blood. These TCRs come from a human donor in a cohort sampled during active COVID-19.

The CDR3 here is CASSVARGPGDEQFF. CDR3 bases: TGTGCCAGCAGCGTAGCGCGGGGGCCTGGGGATGAGCAGTTCTTC. The chain recombines TRBV9 with TRBJ2-1, with D maybe TRBD2 (7 bases). Germline loops: CDR1 SGDLS, CDR2 YYNGEE. Trimming pared 0 bases from V and 8 bases from J, leaving 15 bases between. The CDR3 loop spans 15 amino acids.

J is TRBJ2-7 and V is TRBV7-8; D remains ambiguous. The germline gives CDR1 SGHVS, CDR2 FQNEAQ. Trimming shortened V by 11 bases and J by 2 bases, and 19 bases separated the two germline ends. The CDR3 totals 14 residues. The CDR3 nucleotides read TGTGCCTCCCTCGACCGATTGGGCACCTACGAGCAGTACTTC. Translated: CASLDRLGTYEQYF.

CDR3 residues: CASSYRGRSYTGELFF. The CDR3 nucleotides read TGTGCCAGCAGTTACAGGGGGCGAAGTTACACCGGGGAGCTGTTTTTT. This chain joins TRBV6-5 and TRBJ2-2; 7 bases are a match to TRBD1. This CDR3 is 16 amino acids long. The V gene end was trimmed by 2 bases and the J gene end by 3 bases; junction bases not matched to a gene: 6. From germline, CDR1 is MNHEY and CDR2 SVGAGI.

This clone was seen once. J is TRBJ1-1 and V is TRBV19; no firm D call. The CDR3 covers 13 residues. The germline gives CDR1 LNHDA, CDR2 SQIVND (reference sequence). V dropped 5 bases and J dropped 5 bases, with 12 bases sitting between them. CDR3 region: CASSRDRETEAFF. As DNA, the CDR3 is TGTGCCAGTAGTCGGGATCGGGAGACTGAAGCTTTCTTT.

The V gene is TRBV7-2, the J gene TRBJ1-5; D is uncertain. V lost 3 bases and J 0 bases, leaving 9 bases between the germline ends. Germline V lookup: CDR1 SGHTA, CDR2 FQGNSA. This CDR3 contains 15 residues. DNA for the CDR3: TGTGCCAGCAGCTTGCGGGTCCTTAGCAATCAGCCCCAGCATTTT. It specifies CASSLRVLSNQPQHF.

The gene calls are TRBV5-1 and TRBJ2-2; TRBD2 aligns across 8 bases. CDR3 length: 19 amino acids. Per the germline V gene, CDR1 is SGHRS and CDR2 is YFSETQ. Trimming cost V 0 bases and J 5 bases; bases outside gene matches: 15. The CDR3 DNA sequence: TGCGCCAGCAGCTTGGTGGGCGCGGGAGGACTCAAGGAAACCGGGGAGCTGTTTTTT. Translation: CASSLVGAGGLKETGELFF.

This clone came up once. This rearrangement joins TRBV7-2 to TRBJ1-5, with D perhaps matching TRBD1 (5 bases). Germline loops: CDR1 SGHTA, CDR2 FQGNSA. This CDR3 spans 15 amino acids. Trimming took 1 base from V and 2 from J, leaving 9 bases between them. The CDR3 DNA reads as TGTGCCAGCAGCTTAGGTCCGGGGGGCAATCAGCCCCAGCATTTT. Translation gives CASSLGPGGNQPQHF.

The chain has TRBV27 and TRBJ1-2, with 10 bases matching TRBD1. Germline CDR1 and CDR2: MNHEY and SMNVEV (reference sequence). After removal of 6 bases from V and 1 base from J, the junction contained 8 bases not matched to a gene. The CDR3 length is 16 residues. The CDR3 region has the DNA TGTGCCAGCAGCTGGACAGGGGGACACCTTAACTATGGCTACACCTTC. Translated: CASSWTGGHLNYGYTF.

V usage is TRBV12-5 and J usage is TRBJ1-6, with 8 bases lining up with TRBD1. This CDR3 has 16 residues. Per the germline V gene, CDR1 is LGHNT and CDR2 is FRNRAP. V lost 7 bases and J lost 4; bases outside the gene matches: 9. The CDR3 DNA reads TGTGCTAGTGCCCCTTTAACAGGGGGATATAATTCACCCCTCCACTTT. Translated, it gives CASAPLTGGYNSPLHF.

The chain links TRBV27 to TRBJ1-2; D gene uncertain. The V gene's germline CDR1 is MNHEY and CDR2 SMNVEV (reference sequence). V lost 2 bases and J 4 bases, leaving 8 bases between the germline ends. This CDR3 comprises 13 residues. CDR3 sequence (DNA): TGTGCCAGCAGTTTAGCGGGTACCTATGGCTACACCTTC. Translated: CASSLAGTYGYTF.

The J gene is TRBJ2-1, the V gene TRBV6-6, with a tentative D call TRBD1 (5 bases). The germline V gene has CDR1 MNHNY and CDR2 SVGAGI (reference sequence). Trimming left V 5 bases short and J 6 bases short, with 11 bases between. The CDR3 length is 13 residues. This CDR3 reads CASSRQGFNEQFF. For the CDR3, the DNA is TGTGCCAGCAGTCGTCAGGGATTCAATGAGCAGTTCTTC.

V and J are TRBV30 and TRBJ1-1; a possible D gene is TRBD1 (5 bases). The V and J ends lost 5 bases and 4 bases respectively, with 14 bases between them. The germline gives CDR1 GTSNPN, CDR2 SVGIG (reference sequence). This CDR3 is built from 13 residues. The CDR3 nucleotides are TGTGCCTGGTTGCAGGGTTGGGCCACTGAAGCTTTCTTT. This encodes CAWLQGWATEAFF. Full variable domain (rest looked up from reference TRBV30 and TRBJ1-1): SQTIHQWPATLVQPVGSPLSLECTVEGTSNPNLYWYRQAAGRGLQLLFYSVGIGQISSEVPQNLSASRPQDRQFILSSKKLLLSDSGFYLCAWLQGWATEAFFGQGTRLTVV.

The rearrangement links TRBV6-2 or TRBV6-3 to TRBJ1-5, with D unresolved. V lost 5 bases and J 4 bases, leaving 15 bases between the germline ends. This CDR3 region has 15 residues. From germline, CDR1 is MNHEY and CDR2 SVGEGT. The CDR3 loop is CASSPEGLNNQPQHF. CDR3 in DNA: TGTGCCAGCAGTCCGGAAGGACTAAATAATCAGCCCCAGCATTTT.

The V and J genes are TRBV12-3 or TRBV12-4 and TRBJ1-5; D unclear. The CDR3 is 13 residues long. The V end lost 5 bases, the J end lost 0 bases, and 5 bases lay between the germline ends. This CDR3 is CASSPVSNQPQHF. As DNA, the CDR3 is TGTGCCAGCAGTCCTGTTAGCAATCAGCCCCAGCATTTT.

The CDR3 bases are TGTGCCAGCAGCTTAAGGTTGCAGGGCTCTGGGGCCAACGTCCTGACTTTC. This codes for CASSLRLQGSGANVLTF. The chain joins TRBV7-3 to TRBJ2-6; D is possibly TRBD1 (5 bases). CDR1 and CDR2 from the germline V gene are SGHTA and FQGTGA. Trimming took 1 base from V and 0 from J, leaving 10 bases between them. CDR3 size: 17 residues.

The chain recombines TRBV4-1 with TRBJ1-4; no clear D. Germline V gene sequence: CDR1 MGHRA, CDR2 YSYEKL. This CDR3 has 17 amino acids. V lost 0 bases to trimming and J lost 4 bases, with 15 bases between them. Here the CDR3 reads CASSQETVLKRNEKLFF. CDR3 DNA sequence: TGCGCCAGCAGCCAAGAGACGGTTCTTAAGCGTAATGAAAAACTGTTTTTT.

The genes are TRBV5-1 and TRBJ2-5, with TRBD1 as a possible D gene (7 bases). From germline, CDR1 is SGHRS and CDR2 YFSETQ. V shed 1 base and J shed 7 bases, with 26 bases lying between them. The CDR3 totals 18 residues. CDR3 loop: CASSLSLNERGRRGTQYF. The CDR3 DNA sequence: TGCGCCAGCAGCTTGTCCCTAAACGAGAGGGGGCGGAGGGGGACCCAGTACTTC.

This clone was seen just once. The chain employs TRBV6-5 and TRBJ1-1; D unclear. V lost 0 bases to trimming and J lost 0 bases, with 5 bases between them. CDR1 MNHEY and CDR2 SVGAGI come from the germline V gene. The CDR3 sequence is 14 residues long. The chain's CDR3 is CASSYSTVNTEAFF. CDR3 in DNA: TGTGCCAGCAGTTACTCAACAGTGAACACTGAAGCTTTCTTT.

The chain couples TRBV10-3 to TRBJ2-3; D call uncertain. V was trimmed by 6 bases and J by 1 base, leaving 14 bases between them. Germline assignment: CDR1 ENHRY and CDR2 SYGVKD. The CDR3 is 15 residues long. The CDR3 loop reads CAISFGETGTDTQYF. The CDR3 DNA is TGTGCCATCAGCTTCGGAGAAACGGGCACAGATACGCAGTATTTT.

The chain combines TRBV28 with TRBJ2-1, with D hard to call. The CDR3 totals 15 residues. CDR1 and CDR2 from the germline V gene are MDHEN and SYDVKM. The V and J ends lost 6 bases and 0 bases respectively, with 12 bases between them. The CDR3 sequence is CASSSYWSSYNEQFF. CDR3 bases: TGTGCCAGCAGCTCTTACTGGAGCTCCTACAATGAGCAGTTCTTC.

The chain links TRBV5-6 to TRBJ2-5; TRBD2 matches at 11 bases. Germline-derived CDR1 and CDR2 are SGHDT and YYEEEE. The junction had 11 bases not matched to a gene; V was cut back by 3 bases and J by 4 bases. The CDR3 extends over 17 amino acids. CDR3 in DNA: TGTGCCAGCAGCTGGGGAGTAGCGGGAGGGCTAGGAGAGACCCAGTACTTC. Protein product: CASSWGVAGGLGETQYF.

V usage is TRBV28 and J usage is TRBJ1-1; the D gene is possibly TRBD1 (5 bases). Germline V gives CDR1 MDHEN, CDR2 SYDVKM. The CDR3 sequence is 14 residues long. V was pared by 5 bases and J by 4 bases, with 14 bases between. The CDR3 DNA reads TGTGCCAGCAGTCCCGGGGGAGGGTTCACTGAAGCTTTCTTT. Its translation is CASSPGGGFTEAFF. Filled out from reference TRBV28 and TRBJ1-1, the complete variable domain reads DVKVTQSSRYLVKRTGEKVFLECVQDMDHENMFWYRQDPGLGLRLIYFSYDVKMKEKGDIPEGYSVSREKKERFSLILESASTNQTSMYLCASSPGGGFTEAFFGQGTRLTVV.

This chain connects TRBV13 to TRBJ1-6; 7 bases map to TRBD1. V lost 2 bases and J lost 10; bases outside the gene matches: 5. CDR1 and CDR2 (germline): PRHDT, FYEKMQ (reference sequence). The CDR3 contains 14 residues. Here the CDR3 DNA reads TGTGCCAGCAGCTTAAACAGGGGCAGGTCACCCCTCCACTTT. Translating it yields CASSLNRGRSPLHF.

This clone rates as medium-sized. V is TRBV7-6 and J is TRBJ1-5; D remains unclear. V was shortened by 1 base and J by 10 bases, with 11 bases between the two germline ends. From germline, CDR1 is SGHVS and CDR2 FNYEAQ. The CDR3 consists of 13 residues. CDR3 nucleotides: TGTGCCAGCAGCTTAGAATCGGGTAGACCCCAGCATTTT. This translates into CASSLESGRPQHF.

The V gene is TRBV30, the J gene TRBJ2-3, with 7 nucleotides matching TRBD2. Germline CDR1 and CDR2: GTSNPN and SVGIG (reference sequence). The CDR3 runs to 14 residues. The junction had 3 bases not matched to a gene; V was cut back by 1 base and J by 2 bases. The chain's CDR3 is CAWSGLADTDTQYF. For the CDR3, the DNA is TGTGCCTGGAGTGGTCTAGCGGACACAGATACGCAGTATTTT.

At least ten counts were recorded for this clone. The rearrangement joins TRBV4-2 to TRBJ1-1, with D tentatively TRBD1 (5 bases). CDR3 length: 15 amino acids. Trimming shortened V by 3 bases and J by 0 bases, and 11 bases separated the two germline ends. Germline values: CDR1 LGHNA, CDR2 YNFKEQ. This CDR3 is CASSQGLQVNTEAFF. In DNA, the CDR3 is TGTGCCAGCAGCCAGGGCCTACAGGTGAACACTGAAGCTTTCTTT.

This rearrangement joins TRBV27 to TRBJ1-1; TRBD1 agrees at 12 bases. CDR1 MNHEY and CDR2 SMNVEV come from the germline V gene (reference sequence). This CDR3 contains 15 residues. The V and J ends lost 5 bases and 5 bases, in that order; junction bases with no gene match: 6. CDR3 nucleotide sequence: TGTGCCAGCAGTACCGGGACAGGGGGCCGGACTGAAGCTTTCTTT. The encoded protein is CASSTGTGGRTEAFF.

This chain's CDR3 is CASTPDFSTDTQYF. CDR3 bases: TGTGCCAGCACGCCGGACTTTAGCACAGATACGCAGTATTTT. The V gene is TRBV2, the J gene TRBJ2-3; D perhaps matches TRBD2 (5 bases). Germline assignment: CDR1 SNHLY and CDR2 FYNNEI. V was trimmed by 7 bases and J by 0 bases, leaving 11 bases between them. The CDR3 is 14 residues long.

The chain employs TRBV29-1 and TRBJ2-7, with a weak D call TRBD2 (5 bases). V lost 6 bases and J lost 0, with 12 bases in between. Per the germline V gene, CDR1 is SQVTM and CDR2 is ANQGSEA. The CDR3 length is 13 residues. For the CDR3, the DNA is TGCAGCGTACGGACTCTTAGCTCCTACGAGCAGTACTTC. Protein product: CSVRTLSSYEQYF.

The CDR3 loop reads CASSPRDYQSSYEQYF. CDR3 nucleotides: TGTGCCAGCAGTCCTCGGGACTACCAGAGCTCCTACGAGCAGTACTTC. The gene calls are TRBV28 and TRBJ2-7; 7 bases agree with TRBD2. Losses at the gene ends were 5 bases for V and 0 bases for J; bases not matched to a gene: 10. Per germline, CDR1 MDHEN and CDR2 SYDVKM. CDR3 length: 16 amino acids.

The DNA for the CDR3 is TGCGCCAGCAGCCAAGATAGATTTAAAAATCGGGATACGCAGTATTTT. Encoded protein: CASSQDRFKNRDTQYF. This chain connects TRBV4-1 to TRBJ2-3, with unresolved D. This CDR3 spans 16 amino acids. Trimming shortened V by 0 bases and J by 6 bases, and 16 bases separated the two germline ends. The V gene's germline CDR1 is MGHRA and CDR2 YSYEKL.

This sequence joins TRBV5-6 and TRBJ1-1; no clear D. Germline V gives CDR1 SGHDT, CDR2 YYEEEE. CDR3 length: 15 amino acids. Trimming shortened V by 1 base and J by 0 bases, and 10 bases separated the two germline ends. CDR3 coding DNA: TGTGCCAGCAGCTTGACACAGATTATGAACACTGAAGCTTTCTTT. Amino acid sequence: CASSLTQIMNTEAFF.